The clone carrying this TCR beta chain was detected only a few times. Its specificity is unknown. This sample is drawn from a study of T cell repertoires in cytomegalovirus infection. TCRdb re-called the reads through MiXCR, storing one row per CDR3 protein. The sample consists of 380,000 or so distinct CDR3 sequences, roughly 36% of them appearing once. The V gene lost 2 bases and the J gene lost 8 bases, with 15 bases spanning the gap. The CDR3 runs 14 residues. The germline gives CDR1 MNHEY, CDR2 SVGEGT. V and J are TRBV6-2 or TRBV6-3 and TRBJ1-1, with a tentative D call TRBD1 (6 bases). This TCR was sampled from a human donor in good health (CMV status not recorded). Some clones in this sample may be carry-over from other donors' samples. This specimen was cultured PBMCs, taken from culture after CMV antigen stimulation. This CDR3 is CASSYGLGGREAFF. Written as DNA, the CDR3 is TGTGCCAGCAGTTACGGATTGGGGGGGCGCGAAGCTTTCTTT.